This T cell receptor (beta chain) was captured in a study of monozygotic twins with inflammatory bowel disease. Study results and limitations: Evidence failed to back one strong IBD-linked signal or clonotype. Twins classed as concordant or discordant showed no difference in repertoire similarity, possibly from limited power.

TCRdb re-called the 5' RACE reads; one entry per CDR3 protein, DNA not given. Its listing shows some 440,000 distinct CDR3 sequences. A note on this clonotype: Its antigen remains unknown.

Every donor provided one blood sample measuring less than 3 ml. The sequenced material came from blood. The receptor was isolated from a human donor with ulcerative colitis or Crohn's disease, or a healthy co-twin of an affected twin (not recorded which).

CDR3 loop: CASWTSGSYEQYF. The rearrangement uses TRBV7-9 and TRBJ2-7; no DNA is available, so the TRBD2 call from TCRdb remains unchecked. Looked up from germline, CDR1 is SEHNR and CDR2 is FQNEAQ (reference sequence). This CDR3 spans 13 amino acids.